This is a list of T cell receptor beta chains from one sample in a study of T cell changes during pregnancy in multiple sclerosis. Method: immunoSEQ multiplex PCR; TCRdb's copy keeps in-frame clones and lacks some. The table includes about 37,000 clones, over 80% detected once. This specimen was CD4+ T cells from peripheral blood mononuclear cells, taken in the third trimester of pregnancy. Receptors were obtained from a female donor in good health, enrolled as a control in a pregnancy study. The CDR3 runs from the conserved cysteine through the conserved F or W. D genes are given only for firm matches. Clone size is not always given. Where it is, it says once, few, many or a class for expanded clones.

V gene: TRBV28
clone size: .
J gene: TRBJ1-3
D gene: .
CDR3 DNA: TGTGCCAGCAGTTCCCTCTCGTGGGAGGGGAGTACTGGAAACACCATATATTTT
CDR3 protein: CASSSLSWEGSTGNTIYF

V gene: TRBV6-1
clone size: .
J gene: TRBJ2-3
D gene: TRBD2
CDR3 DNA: TGTGCCAGCAGTCAAGGACTAGCGGGATTCACAGATACGCAGTATTTT
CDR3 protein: CASSQGLAGFTDTQYF

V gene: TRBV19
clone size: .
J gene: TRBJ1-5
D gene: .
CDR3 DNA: TGTGCCAGTAGTATTTTCGCAATCTCGGGTCATCCCCAGCATTTT
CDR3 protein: CASSIFAISGHPQHF

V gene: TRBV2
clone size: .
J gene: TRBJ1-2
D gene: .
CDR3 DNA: TGTGCCAGCTCTTGGAGACGAGGCTATGGCTACACCTTC
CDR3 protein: CASSWRRGYGYTF

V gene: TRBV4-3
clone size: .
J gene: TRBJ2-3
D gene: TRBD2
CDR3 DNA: TGCGCCAGCAGCCCGGGACTAGGCACAGATACGCAGTATTTT
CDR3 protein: CASSPGLGTDTQYF

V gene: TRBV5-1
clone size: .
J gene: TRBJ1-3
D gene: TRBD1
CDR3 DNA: TGCGCCAGCAGCTTCACCGGGACAGGCATTACTGGAAACACCATATATTTT
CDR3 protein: CASSFTGTGITGNTIYF

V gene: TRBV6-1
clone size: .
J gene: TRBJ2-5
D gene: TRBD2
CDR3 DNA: TGTGCCGGGGCCCCTAGCGGGGGTTTGGAGACCCAGTACTTC
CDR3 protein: CAGAPSGGLETQYF

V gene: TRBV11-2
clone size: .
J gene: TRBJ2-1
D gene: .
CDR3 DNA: TGTGCCAGCAGCCTGCCAAAGCGGTTTCGCTCCTACAATGAGCAGTTCTTC
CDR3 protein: CASSLPKRFRSYNEQFF

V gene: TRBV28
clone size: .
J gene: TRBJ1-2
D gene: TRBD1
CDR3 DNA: TGTGCCAGCAGTTTAGGGGACAGGGTTGGCCCCGTCCCCTATGGCTACACCTTC
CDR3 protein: CASSLGDRVGPVPYGYTF

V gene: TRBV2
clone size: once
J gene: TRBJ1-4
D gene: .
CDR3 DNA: TGTGCCAGCAGTGAGCGGGGAGGGTATGAAAAACTGTTTTTT
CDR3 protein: CASSERGGYEKLFF

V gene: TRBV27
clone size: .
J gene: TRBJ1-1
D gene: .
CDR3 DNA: TGTGCCAGCCCAAAGGGGCCCATGAACACTGAAGCTTTCTTT
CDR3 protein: CASPKGPMNTEAFF

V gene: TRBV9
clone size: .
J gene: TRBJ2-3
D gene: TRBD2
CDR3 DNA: TGTGCCAGCAGCGTTGGGGGCTCTAGCGGGTATAGCACAGATACGCAGTATTTT
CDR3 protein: CASSVGGSSGYSTDTQYF

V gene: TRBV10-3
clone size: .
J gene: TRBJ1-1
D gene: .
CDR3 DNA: TGTGCCACCCGGACAGCGCGGAACACTGAAGCTTTCTTT
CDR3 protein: CATRTARNTEAFF